Following are 3 T cell receptor beta chains from one sample sequenced in a study of T-cell reconstitution after alpha-beta-depleted transplantation in children. Preparing the TCRbeta library involved the use of unique molecular identifiers. MiXCR, run by TCRdb on the PCR reads, gives a single entry per CDR3 protein. The sample has a few hundred thousand distinct CDR3 sequences; around 12% are singletons. Material: PBMCs from the stem cell graft donor, obtained from the stem cell graft. These receptors originate from a human donor who donated a stem cell graft to a child with combined immunodeficiency.

This clonotype was seen a few times. The chain joins TRBV7-9 to TRBJ2-7, with 7 bases matching TRBD2. The CDR3 consists of 14 residues. The germline V gene encodes CDR1 SEHNR and CDR2 FQNEAQ (reference sequence). J was trimmed by 1 base and V by 10 bases; bases with no gene match: 10. CDR3 in DNA: TGTGCCACGTTATCTAGCGGACAATCCTACGAGCAGTACTTC. Protein: CATLSSGQSYEQYF.

This clonotype was observed at least ten times. The rearrangement links TRBV20-1 to TRBJ2-1, with 15 nucleotides matching TRBD2. V shed 5 bases and J 9 bases; nucleotides not matched to a gene: 11. The CDR3 has 16 amino acids. The germline V gene has CDR1 DFQATT and CDR2 SNEGSKA (reference sequence). This CDR3 reads CSAGLPGLAGGSEQFF. As DNA, the CDR3 is TGCAGTGCTGGCCTTCCCGGACTAGCGGGAGGGTCTGAGCAGTTCTTC.

This clonotype was detected ten times or more. This sequence joins TRBV6-2 or TRBV6-3 and TRBJ2-7; TRBD2 agrees at 9 bases. Germline values: CDR1 MNHEY, CDR2 SVGEGT. The V gene end was trimmed by 2 bases and the J gene end by 0 bases; junction bases not matched to a gene: 5. The CDR3 loop spans 16 amino acids. CDR3 DNA: TGTGCCAGCAGTTACCGACTAGCGGAGATCTCCTACGAGCAGTACTTC. The encoded protein is CASSYRLAEISYEQYF.